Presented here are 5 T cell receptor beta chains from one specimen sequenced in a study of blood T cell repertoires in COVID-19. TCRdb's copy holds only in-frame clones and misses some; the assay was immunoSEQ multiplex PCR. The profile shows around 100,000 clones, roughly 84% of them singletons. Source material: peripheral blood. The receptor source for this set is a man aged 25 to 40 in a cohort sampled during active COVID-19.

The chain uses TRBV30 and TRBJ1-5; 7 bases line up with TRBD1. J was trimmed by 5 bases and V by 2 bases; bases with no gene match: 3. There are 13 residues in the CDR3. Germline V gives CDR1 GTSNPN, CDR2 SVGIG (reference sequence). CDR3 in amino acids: CAWSPQGDQPQHF. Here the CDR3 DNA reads TGTGCCTGGAGTCCCCAGGGGGATCAGCCCCAGCATTTT.

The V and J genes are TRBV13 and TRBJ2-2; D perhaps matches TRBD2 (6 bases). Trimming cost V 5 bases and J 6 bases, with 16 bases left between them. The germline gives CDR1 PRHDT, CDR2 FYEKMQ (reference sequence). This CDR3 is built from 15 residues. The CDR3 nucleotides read TGTGCCAGCAGCGGCCGGGGGTCTATCCCCGGGGAGCTGTTTTTT. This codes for CASSGRGSIPGELFF.

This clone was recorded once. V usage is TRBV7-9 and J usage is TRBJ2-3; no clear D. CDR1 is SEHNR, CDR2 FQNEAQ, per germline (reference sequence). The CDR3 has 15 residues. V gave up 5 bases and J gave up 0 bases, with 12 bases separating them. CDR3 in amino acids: CASSPITKSTDTQYF. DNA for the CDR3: TGTGCCAGCAGCCCGATAACTAAGAGCACAGATACGCAGTATTTT. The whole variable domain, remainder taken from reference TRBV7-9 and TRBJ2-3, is DTGVSQNPRHKITKRGQNVTFRCDPISEHNRLYWYRQTLGQGPEFLTYFQNEAQLEKSRLLSDRFSAERPKGSFSTLEIQRTEQGDSAMYLCASSPITKSTDTQYFGPGTRLTVL.

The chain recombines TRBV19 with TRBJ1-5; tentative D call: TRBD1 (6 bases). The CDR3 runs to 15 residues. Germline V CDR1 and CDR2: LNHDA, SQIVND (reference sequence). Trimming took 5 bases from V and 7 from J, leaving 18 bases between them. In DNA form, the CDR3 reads TGTGCCAGTAGTCTGATTCAGGGGCCTGGGCAGCCCCAGCATTTT. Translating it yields CASSLIQGPGQPQHF.

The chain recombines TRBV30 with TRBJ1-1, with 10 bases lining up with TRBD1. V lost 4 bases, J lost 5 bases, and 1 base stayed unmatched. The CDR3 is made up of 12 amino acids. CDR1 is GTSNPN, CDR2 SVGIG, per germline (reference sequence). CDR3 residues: CAWMGQGTEAFF. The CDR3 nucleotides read TGTGCCTGGATGGGACAGGGGACTGAAGCTTTCTTT.